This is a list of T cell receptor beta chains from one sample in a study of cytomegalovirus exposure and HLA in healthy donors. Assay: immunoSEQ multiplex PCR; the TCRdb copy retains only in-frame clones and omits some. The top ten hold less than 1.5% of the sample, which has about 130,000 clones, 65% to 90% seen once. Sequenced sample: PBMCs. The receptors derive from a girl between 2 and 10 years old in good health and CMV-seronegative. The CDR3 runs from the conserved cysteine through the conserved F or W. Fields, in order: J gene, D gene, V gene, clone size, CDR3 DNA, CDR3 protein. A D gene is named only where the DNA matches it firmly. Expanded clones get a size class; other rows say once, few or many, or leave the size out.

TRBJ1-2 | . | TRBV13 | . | TGTGCCAGCAGCTTGAACACCCGAAACTATGGCTACACCTTC | CASSLNTRNYGYTF
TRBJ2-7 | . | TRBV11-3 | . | TGTGCCAGCAGCCGCGGACAAGACTACGAGCAGTACTTC | CASSRGQDYEQYF
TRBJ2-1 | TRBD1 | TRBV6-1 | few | TGTGCCAGCAGTGAAGGTGTCGCTGGCTGGGGACAGGGAGCCTACAATGAGCAGTTCTTC | CASSEGVAGWGQGAYNEQFF
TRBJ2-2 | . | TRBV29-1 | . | TGCAGCGCCGGAGGGAACACCGGGGAGCTGTTTTTT | CSAGGNTGELFF
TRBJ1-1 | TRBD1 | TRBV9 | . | TGTGCCAGCAGCCAGGGGGCAGACACTGAAGCTTTCTTT | CASSQGADTEAFF
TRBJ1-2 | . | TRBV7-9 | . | TGTGCCAGCAGCGACACGACATTTAGGGGCGGCTACACCTTC | CASSDTTFRGGYTF
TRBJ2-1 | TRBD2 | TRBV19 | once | TGTGCCAGTAGTATAGCGGGAGGACTGAGCTCCTACAATGAGCAGTTCTTC | CASSIAGGLSSYNEQFF
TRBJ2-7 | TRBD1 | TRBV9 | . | TGTGCCAGCAGCGTGACAGGGGGCTACGAGCAGTACTTC | CASSVTGGYEQYF
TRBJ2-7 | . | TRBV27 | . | TGTGCCAGCAGTTACCGCGGGGGCAGGGTATCGTACGAGCAGTACTTC | CASSYRGGRVSYEQYF
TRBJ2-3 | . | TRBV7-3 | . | TGTGCCAGCAGCGACAACCCCCTACCAGATACGCAGTATTTT | CASSDNPLPDTQYF
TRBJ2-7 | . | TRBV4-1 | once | TGCGCCAGCAGCCAAGGGGGGGTCCTTATTTCCTACGAGCAGTACTTC | CASSQGGVLISYEQYF
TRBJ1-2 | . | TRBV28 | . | TGTGCCAGCAGGACTGACAGGAACTATGGCTACACCTTC | CASRTDRNYGYTF
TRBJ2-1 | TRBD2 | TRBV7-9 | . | TGTGCCAGCAGCTTAGGGGGGGGTTGGGATGAGCAGTTCTTC | CASSLGGGWDEQFF
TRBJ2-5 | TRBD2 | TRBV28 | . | TGTGCCAGCAGTTTGGGTGGTAGCGGGCATCAAGAGACCCAGTACTTC | CASSLGGSGHQETQYF
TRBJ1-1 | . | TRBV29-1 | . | TGCAGCGTTGAGAGGAAGATGAACACTGAAGCTTTCTTT | CSVERKMNTEAFF
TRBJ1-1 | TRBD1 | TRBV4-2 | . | TGTGCCAGCAGCCAGCAGGATACAGGGGCTATGAACACTGAAGCTTTCTTT | CASSQQDTGAMNTEAFF
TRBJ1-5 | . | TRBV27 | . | TGTGCCAGCAGTTTCCGGGACACAAATCAGCCCCAGCATTTT | CASSFRDTNQPQHF
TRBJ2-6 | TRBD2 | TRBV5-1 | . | TGCGCCAGCACCTCTTCGGGGGGGGCGTCTGGGGCCAACGTCCTGACTTTC | CASTSSGGASGANVLTF
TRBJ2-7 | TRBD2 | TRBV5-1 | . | TGCGCCAGTAGCCCGGCTAGCGGACTCTACGAGCAGTACTTC | CASSPASGLYEQYF
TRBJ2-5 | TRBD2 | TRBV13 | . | TGTGCCAGCAGCATGGGGCTAGCGGGGGGGCAAGAGACCCAGTACTTC | CASSMGLAGGQETQYF
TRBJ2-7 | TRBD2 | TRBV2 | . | TGTGCCAGCAGTGTCGGCGGGGGCTACGAGCAGTACTTC | CASSVGGGYEQYF
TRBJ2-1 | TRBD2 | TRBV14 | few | TGTGCCAGCAGCCAAGATAGCCTAGCGGGAGCCATTGAGCAGTTCTTC | CASSQDSLAGAIEQFF
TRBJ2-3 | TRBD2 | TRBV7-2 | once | TGTGCCAGCAGCGACCACAACTTAGCGGGGGGGCCAACAGATACGCAGTATTTT | CASSDHNLAGGPTDTQYF
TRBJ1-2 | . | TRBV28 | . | TGTGCCAGCAGTCCGCCAGTAGCCTATGGCTACACCTTC | CASSPPVAYGYTF
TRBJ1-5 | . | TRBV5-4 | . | TGTGCCAGCAGCTTGCAGGGATCCAATCAGCCCCAGCATTTT | CASSLQGSNQPQHF
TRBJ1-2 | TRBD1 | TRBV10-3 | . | TGTGCCATTAGGGAGACAGGGGTTAACTATGGCTACACCTTC | CAIRETGVNYGYTF
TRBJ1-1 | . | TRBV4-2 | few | TGTGCCAGCAGCCAAGAAGTAGGAGGGTCCACTGAAGCTTTCTTT | CASSQEVGGSTEAFF
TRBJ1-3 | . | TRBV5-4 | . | TGTGCCAGCAGCTTGTGGCCCCTTGGAAACACCATATATTTT | CASSLWPLGNTIYF